Sequencing of this TCR beta chain was carried out in a study of blood T cell repertoires in COVID-19. In the study overall: COVID-19 samples from acute and convalescent phases originated in the United States, Italy and Spain.

This CDR3 is built from 16 residues. The V gene end was trimmed by 5 bases and the J gene end by 7 bases; junction bases not matched to a gene: 5. Per the germline V gene, CDR1 is LGHNT and CDR2 is FRNRAP. How the authors handled the data: Reference gene primers were amplified, and this amplification served to estimate nucleated cell counts. Sequencing used immunoSEQ multiplex PCR; TCRdb keeps in-frame clones, though not all of them. That table supplies the V and J calls and clone size; D and trimming were determined from the DNA. The table records more than 300,000 clones, over 75% of them present only once. Recruited during active infection, patients (from Seattle) were subsequently followed longitudinally.

The sample was peripheral blood. The receptor's source is a woman aged 25 to 39 with COVID-19, enrolled during active disease. This chain connects TRBV12-5 to TRBJ2-2, with 15 bases that match TRBD2. CDR3 loop: CASGIGLAGGVGELFF. CDR3 DNA sequence: TGTGCTAGTGGTATCGGACTAGCGGGAGGGGTCGGGGAGCTGTTTTTT.